This T cell receptor (beta chain) was sequenced for a study of blood T cell repertoires in COVID-19. As for the study in general: The United States, Italy and Spain provided the acute and convalescent COVID-19 samples. The cDNA or gDNA used as material had been derived from T cells, B-cell-depleted T cells, or PBMCs.

There are 15 residues in the CDR3. Germline CDR1 reads LNHDA; CDR2 reads SQIVND (reference sequence). Between the trimmed V and J ends, which lost 3 bases and 1 base, there was a span of 9 bases. Original analysis: Reference gene primer amplification gave nucleated cell count estimates. Data came from immunoSEQ multiplex PCR; TCRdb stores just in-frame clones and leaves some out. D and trimming come from the DNA, and the V and J calls and clone size come from that table. The table records about 170,000 clones, approximately 82% of them present only once. The TCR originated in a woman over 75 with active or convalescent COVID-19. This chain connects TRBV19 to TRBJ1-4; D not resolved. The specimen sequenced was peripheral blood. The CDR3 region has the DNA TGTGCCAGTAGTATCCGTCCGGGAACTAATGAAAAACTGTTTTTT. Its translation is CASSIRPGTNEKLFF.